The T cell receptor beta chain described here comes from a study of T cell responses to AZD1222 COVID-19 vaccine. Whether given at about 4 or about 12 weeks, second doses were pooled. The repertoire was sequenced with immunoSEQ multiplex PCR; TCRdb's copy has only in-frame clones and lacks some. The data contain 70,000 to 95,000 clones, 85% to 90% of them singletons. The CDR3 extends over 15 amino acids. The sequences come from peripheral blood, collected 28 days after the second AZD1222 dose. The receptor was derived from an adult who received the AZD1222 COVID-19 vaccine. This chain uses TRBV7-5 with TRBJ2-7; TRBD2 is taken as the D call from the table, unchecked against the DNA. TRBV7-5 has pseudogene status. DNA for the CDR3: TGTGCCAGAAGCTCTCGACTAGCGGGGGACTACGAGCAGTACTTC. Amino acids: CARSSRLAGDYEQYF.